The entry below gives a single TCR beta chain sequence along with its context. The antigen is unknown. The PCR used 60 Vbeta and 13 Jbeta primers. Repertoires were generated with immunoSEQ multiplex PCR, while TCRdb's copy carries only in-frame clones and drops some. The sample consists of under 250,000 clones, under 85% of them appearing once. The data were taken from a study of cytomegalovirus exposure and HLA in healthy donors. Overall study results and limits: The study put roughly 160 TCR beta chains on its list as cytomegalovirus-associated. The presence/absence work took it that sequencing depth was about the same across donors. Later findings reportedly placed an Asian-associated ancestry cluster below the roughly 700-donor mean for N-insertions.

These donors counted as nominally healthy when sampled, but unrecorded immune exposures were likely. The clonotype was recovered from a woman in her 50s in good health and CMV-seropositive. The sample taken for sequencing was PBMCs.

The CDR3 loop reads CASSLGTGLNEQYF. CDR3 nucleotide sequence: TGTGCCAGCAGCTTAGGGACAGGGCTTAACGAGCAGTACTTC. J is TRBJ2-7 and V is TRBV7-6; 8 positions match TRBD1. This CDR3 contains 14 residues. Germline CDR1 is SGHVS and CDR2 is FNYEAQ. The trim removed 1 base at V and 5 bases at J, leaving 4 bases unmatched. The whole variable domain, remainder taken from reference TRBV7-6 and TRBJ2-7, is GAGVSQSPRYKVTKRGQDVALRCDPISGHVSLYWYRQALGQGPEFLTYFNYEAQQDKSGLPNDRFSAERPEGSISTLTIQRTEQRDSAMYRCASSLGTGLNEQYFGPGTRLTVT.